This T cell receptor (beta chain) was recovered during a study of T cell responses to AZD1222 COVID-19 vaccine. Study conclusions and caveats: Two AZD1222 administrations were followed by greater Spike-specific TCR breadth and depth. Baseline serology detected seropositivity in only six AZD1222 recipients.

The V end lost 8 bases, the J end lost 3 bases, and 17 bases lay between the germline ends. Germline CDR1 is MNHEY and CDR2 is SVGAGI. The CDR3 length is 14 residues. TCRdb's table, derived via immunoSEQ multiplex PCR, lists solely in-frame clones and lacks some. The sample holds some 120,000 clones, approximately 85% seen once. Note on this clone: Its target is unknown.

This receptor was identified in an adult in good health. The V gene is TRBV6-5, the J gene TRBJ2-7; D possibly corresponds to TRBD2 (5 bases). This specimen was peripheral blood, taken on day 0 of AZD1222 vaccination. For the CDR3, the DNA is TGTGCCAGCCACCCGGGATCTAGAATCTACGAGCAGTACTTC. It codes for CASHPGSRIYEQYF.